This T cell receptor beta chain was recorded in a study of identical twins. Study-wide results and caveats: Interpretation of the results relied on cross-sectional statistical analysis and not on following the same donors.

This clonotype appeared a few times. The antigen remains undetermined. The CDR3 has 15 amino acids. Trimming removed 5 bases from V and 5 bases from J, with 15 bases in between. The V gene's germline CDR1 is MNHNY and CDR2 SVGAGI (reference sequence). Each CDR3 protein is one row after TCRdb ran MiXCR on the 5' RACE reads. In the table there are some 1,600,000 distinct CDR3 sequences, more than 30% of which are singletons. This TCR derives from a newborn girl in good health. Sequences were obtained from cord blood. This sequence joins TRBV6-6 and TRBJ1-4; tentatively, D is TRBD1 (6 bases). DNA of the CDR3: TGTGCCAGCAGTAGGGGGGCAGGCCCGAATGAAAAACTGTTTTTT. It encodes CASSRGAGPNEKLFF.